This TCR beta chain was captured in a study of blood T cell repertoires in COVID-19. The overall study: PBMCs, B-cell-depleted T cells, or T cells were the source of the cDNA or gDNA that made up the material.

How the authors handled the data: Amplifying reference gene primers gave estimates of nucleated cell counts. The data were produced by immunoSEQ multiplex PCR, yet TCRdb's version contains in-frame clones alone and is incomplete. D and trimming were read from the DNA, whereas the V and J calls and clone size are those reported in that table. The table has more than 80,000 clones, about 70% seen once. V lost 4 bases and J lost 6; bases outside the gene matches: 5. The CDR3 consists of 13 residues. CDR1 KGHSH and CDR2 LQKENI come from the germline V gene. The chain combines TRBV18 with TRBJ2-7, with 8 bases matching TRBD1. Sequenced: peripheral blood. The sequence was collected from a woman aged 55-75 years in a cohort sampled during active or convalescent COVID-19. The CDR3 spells CASSRQGLTEQYF. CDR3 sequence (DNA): TGTGCCAGCTCACGACAGGGGCTCACCGAGCAGTACTTC.